This TCR beta chain was sequenced during a study of cytomegalovirus exposure and HLA in healthy donors. The PCR contained 60 Vbeta and 13 Jbeta primers. The method was immunoSEQ multiplex PCR; TCRdb's version includes in-frame clones alone and lacks a portion of them. The sample has some 100,000 clones, around 68% seen once. The CDR3 runs 15 residues. The V gene's germline CDR1 is MDHEN and CDR2 SYDVKM. It was healthy bone marrow donors who served as donors. Sequencing was done on a sample of PBMCs. The rearrangement links TRBV28 to TRBJ2-5, with TRBD2 as a possible D gene (6 bases). The J call may be incorrect, as the DNA end agrees better with TRBJ2-7. The sequence came from a woman aged 45-60 years in good health and CMV-seropositive. The DNA for the CDR3 is TGTGCCAGCAGGCAAAGGGGTAGCGGAGACTACGAGCAGTACTTC. This encodes CASRQRGSGDYEQYF.